The 7 T cell receptor beta chains below come from one sample, sequenced in a study of T cells in Graves' hyperthyroidism and ophthalmopathy. Authors of the study amplified TCR beta CDR3 regions from RNA transcripts. Researchers ran a first-round RT-PCR on the TCR CDR3 using the HTBI primer set. TCRdb reprocessed the multiplex PCR reads with MiXCR, giving one entry per CDR3 protein. The sample yields approximately 690,000 distinct CDR3 sequences, more than 20% seen once. The sample comprised blood. The receptors originated from a man aged 25-45 years with Graves' ophthalmopathy.

This clonotype occurred a few times. The gene calls are TRBV7-9 and TRBJ2-3; TRBD1 aligns across 9 bases. V was pared by 2 bases and J by 2 bases, with 5 bases of the junction left unmatched. This CDR3 is built from 16 residues. CDR1 and CDR2 (germline): SEHNR, FQNEAQ (reference sequence). The CDR3 DNA sequence: TGTGCCAGCAGCTTATTCGGGACAGGGCCCACAGATACGCAGTATTTT. It is translated as CASSLFGTGPTDTQYF.

The table lists this clonotype with a few counts. The gene calls are TRBV3-1 and TRBJ1-6; D remains ambiguous. V lost 1 base to trimming and J lost 7 bases, with 8 bases between them. CDR1 and CDR2 from the germline V gene are LGHDT and YNNKEL (reference sequence). This CDR3 has 14 residues. The CDR3 DNA sequence: TGTGCCAGCAGCCAAGTGAACAGCAATTCACCCCTCCACTTT. Translated: CASSQVNSNSPLHF. The whole variable domain, remainder taken from reference TRBV3-1 and TRBJ1-6, is DTAVSQTPKYLVTQMGNDKSIKCEQNLGHDTMYWYKQDSKKFLKIMFSYNNKELIINETVPNRFSPKSPDKAHLNLHINSLELGDSAVYFCASSQVNSNSPLHFGNGTRLTVT.

There are a few counts of this clonotype. The chain joins TRBV6-2 or TRBV6-3 to TRBJ2-1; 10 nucleotides align to TRBD1. This CDR3 spans 14 amino acids. CDR1 and CDR2 from the germline V gene are MNHEY and SVGEGT. Trimming removed 10 bases from V and 7 bases from J; junction bases left unmatched: 10. The CDR3 sequence: CATRDRGRGNEQFF. DNA of the CDR3: TGTGCCACCCGCGACAGGGGGCGAGGAAATGAGCAGTTCTTC.

J is TRBJ2-7 and V is TRBV6-1; tentative D call: TRBD1 (5 bases). The CDR3 loop spans 13 amino acids. Between the trimmed V and J ends, which lost 7 bases and 0 bases, there was a span of 10 bases. Germline V gene lookup returns CDR1 MNHNS and CDR2 SASEGT. This CDR3 is CASTRQNSYEQYF. In DNA, the CDR3 is TGTGCCAGCACTAGACAGAACTCCTACGAGCAGTACTTC.

This clonotype was observed many times. Here the CDR3 DNA reads TGTGCCACCAGTGATCCCATAAAGACAGGGAGGGGGTACAATGAGCAGTTCTTC. Translation: CATSDPIKTGRGYNEQFF. The rearrangement uses TRBV24-1 and TRBJ2-1; D is perhaps TRBD1 or TRBD2 (7 bases each). This CDR3 comprises 18 residues. V gave up 3 bases and J gave up 4 bases, with 21 bases separating them. Germline assignment: CDR1 KGHDR and CDR2 SFDVKD.

This clonotype was seen ten or more times. The chain is built from TRBV28 and TRBJ1-5; D is uncertain. There are 12 residues in the CDR3. With 6 bases removed from V and 7 bases from J, the gap between germline ends came to 10 bases. Germline V CDR1 and CDR2: MDHEN, SYDVKM. The CDR3, as DNA: TGTGCCAGCAGGGAGTCTGTGCAGCCCCAGCATTTT. This codes for CASRESVQPQHF.

The CDR3 region is CATSMEGTNEKLFF. CDR3 coding DNA: TGTGCCACCAGCATGGAGGGGACTAATGAAAAACTGTTTTTT. V gene TRBV15 combines with J gene TRBJ1-4; tentatively, D is TRBD1 (5 bases). The V end was cut by 4 bases, the J end by 2 bases, with 8 bases between. CDR1 and CDR2 (germline): LNHNV, YYDKDF (reference sequence). The CDR3 extends over 14 amino acids.